These 2 T cell receptor beta chains were all obtained from the same sample, sequenced in a study of blood T cell repertoires in COVID-19. Profiling relied on immunoSEQ multiplex PCR, and the TCRdb table lists in-frame clones only, not all of them. The data hold around 310,000 clones, with roughly 90% observed a single time. Material: PBMCs or T cells enriched from blood (not recorded which). These receptors were obtained from a woman under 40 who had recovered from COVID-19.

The chain has TRBV6-5 and TRBJ2-7; possibly TRBD1 for D (6 bases). V gave up 1 base and J gave up 2 bases, with 15 bases separating them. Germline CDR1 is MNHEY and CDR2 is SVGAGI. This CDR3 contains 16 residues. The CDR3, as DNA: TGTGCCAGCAGTTACTTGGTAGGGGGTTATCCCTACGAGCAGTACTTC. Protein product: CASSYLVGGYPYEQYF.

This chain joins TRBV4-2 and TRBJ2-5; a possible D gene is TRBD1 (6 bases). V lost 1 base, J lost 1 base, and 16 bases lay in between. This CDR3 comprises 17 residues. The V gene's germline CDR1 is LGHNA and CDR2 YNFKEQ. DNA of the CDR3: TGTGCCAGCAGCCAAGTAAGCCTGGGGGCCCTCCAAGAGACCCAGTACTTC. Its protein product is CASSQVSLGALQETQYF.